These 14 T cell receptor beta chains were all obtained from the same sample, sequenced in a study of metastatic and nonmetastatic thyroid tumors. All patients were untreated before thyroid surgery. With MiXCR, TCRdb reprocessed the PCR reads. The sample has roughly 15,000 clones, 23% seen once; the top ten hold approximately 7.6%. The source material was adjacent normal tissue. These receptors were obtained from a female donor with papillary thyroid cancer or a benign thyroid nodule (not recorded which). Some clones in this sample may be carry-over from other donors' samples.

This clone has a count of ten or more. The CDR3 loop reads CASYDTVTTGGAFF. CDR3 coding DNA: TGTGCCAGCTATGACACTGTGACAACGGGTGGAGCTTTCTTT. The rearrangement links TRBV28 to TRBJ1-1; D is uncertain. In germline, CDR1 is MDHEN, CDR2 SYDVKM. The ends were cut back, 8 bases at V and 10 bases at J, with 23 bases in the middle. The CDR3 runs 14 residues.

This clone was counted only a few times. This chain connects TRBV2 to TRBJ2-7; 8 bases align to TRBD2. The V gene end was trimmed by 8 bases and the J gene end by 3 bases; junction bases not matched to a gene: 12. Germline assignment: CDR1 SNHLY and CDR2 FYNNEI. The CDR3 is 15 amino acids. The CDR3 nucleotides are TGTGCCAGCGCTAGGACTAGCAGTGAGATCTACGAGCAGTACTTC. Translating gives CASARTSSEIYEQYF. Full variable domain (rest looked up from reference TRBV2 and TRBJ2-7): EPEVTQTPSHQVTQMGQEVILRCVPISNHLYFYWYRQILGQKVEFLVSFYNNEISEKSEIFDDQFSVERPDGSNFTLKIRSTKLEDSAMYFCASARTSSEIYEQYFGPGTRLTVT.

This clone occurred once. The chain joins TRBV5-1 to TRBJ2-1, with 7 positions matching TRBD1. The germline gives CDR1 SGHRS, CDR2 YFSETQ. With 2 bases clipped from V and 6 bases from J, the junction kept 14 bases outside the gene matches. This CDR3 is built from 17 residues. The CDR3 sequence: CASSFLTGLIGGNEQFF. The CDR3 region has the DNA TGCGCCAGCAGCTTCCTGACAGGGCTTATAGGTGGCAATGAGCAGTTCTTC.

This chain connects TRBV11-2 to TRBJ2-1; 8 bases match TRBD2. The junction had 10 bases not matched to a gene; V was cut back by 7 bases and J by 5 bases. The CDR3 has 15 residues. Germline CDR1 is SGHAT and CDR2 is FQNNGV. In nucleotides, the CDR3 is TGTGCCAGCAAAACCGGGACTAGTGGAAACAATGAGCAGTTCTTC. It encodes CASKTGTSGNNEQFF.

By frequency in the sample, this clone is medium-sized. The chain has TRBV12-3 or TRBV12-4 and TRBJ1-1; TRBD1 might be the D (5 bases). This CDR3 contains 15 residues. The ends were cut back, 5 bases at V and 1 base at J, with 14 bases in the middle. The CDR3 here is CASSPYSDRNTEAFF. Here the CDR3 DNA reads TGTGCCAGCAGTCCTTACTCCGACAGGAACACTGAAGCTTTCTTT.

The CDR3, as DNA: TGTGCCAGCAGCTTAGAGTCTGGACCCCTGGAGCAGTTCTTC. Translated: CASSLESGPLEQFF. The genes are TRBV11-2 and TRBJ2-1; D uncertain. This CDR3 spans 14 amino acids. CDR1 and CDR2 (germline): SGHAT, FQNNGV. Trimming removed 0 bases from V and 10 bases from J, with 13 bases in between.

This CDR3 reads CASSPGTSGGSAFF. The CDR3 region has the DNA TGTGCCAGCAGTCCCGGGACTAGCGGGGGGTCGGCGTTCTTC. V gene TRBV12-3 or TRBV12-4 combines with J gene TRBJ2-1; TRBD2 matches at 15 bases. The CDR3 totals 14 residues. V shed 5 bases, J shed 15 bases, and the junction held 8 bases outside the gene matches.

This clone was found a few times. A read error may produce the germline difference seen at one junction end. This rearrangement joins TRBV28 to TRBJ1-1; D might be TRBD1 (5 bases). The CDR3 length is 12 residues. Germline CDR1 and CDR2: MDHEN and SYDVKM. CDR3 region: CASRGGWAEALF. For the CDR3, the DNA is TGTGCCAGCCGGGGGGGGTGGGCTGAAGCCTTATTT.

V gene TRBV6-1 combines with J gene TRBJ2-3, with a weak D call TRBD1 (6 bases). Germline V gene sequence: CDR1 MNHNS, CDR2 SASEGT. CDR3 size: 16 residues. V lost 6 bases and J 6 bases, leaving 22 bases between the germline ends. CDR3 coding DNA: TGTGCCAGCAGGAACTACAGGGTCTCCGCGAGCGATACGCAGTATTTT. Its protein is CASRNYRVSASDTQYF.

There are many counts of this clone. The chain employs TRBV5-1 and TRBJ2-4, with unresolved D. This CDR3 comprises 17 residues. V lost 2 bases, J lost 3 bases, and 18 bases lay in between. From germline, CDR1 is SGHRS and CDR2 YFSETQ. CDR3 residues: CASSFVGQTQVKNIQYF. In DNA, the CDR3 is TGCGCCAGCAGCTTCGTGGGCCAAACCCAGGTCAAAAACATTCAGTACTTC.

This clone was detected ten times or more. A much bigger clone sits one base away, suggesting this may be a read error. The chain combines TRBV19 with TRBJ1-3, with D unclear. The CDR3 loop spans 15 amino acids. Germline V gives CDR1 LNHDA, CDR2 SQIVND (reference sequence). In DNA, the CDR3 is TGTGCCAGTAGTATCCCGGCAGACTCTGGAGACACCATATATTTT. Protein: CASSIPADSGDTIYF.

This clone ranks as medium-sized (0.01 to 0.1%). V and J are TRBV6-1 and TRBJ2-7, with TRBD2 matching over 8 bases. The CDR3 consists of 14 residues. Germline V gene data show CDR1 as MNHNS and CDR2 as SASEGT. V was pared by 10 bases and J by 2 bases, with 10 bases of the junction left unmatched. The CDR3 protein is CATNPSGGTYEQYF. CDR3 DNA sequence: TGTGCCACTAACCCAAGCGGGGGTACCTACGAGCAGTACTTC.

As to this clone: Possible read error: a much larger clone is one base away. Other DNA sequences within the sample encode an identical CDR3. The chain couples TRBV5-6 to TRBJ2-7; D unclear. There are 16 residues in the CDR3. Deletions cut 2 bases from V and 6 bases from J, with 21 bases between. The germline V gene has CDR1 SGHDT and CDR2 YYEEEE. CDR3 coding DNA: TGTGCCAGCAGCTTCTCTCAGCTCGGTTCCCGCGGCGAGCAGTACTTC. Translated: CASSFSQLGSRGEQYF.

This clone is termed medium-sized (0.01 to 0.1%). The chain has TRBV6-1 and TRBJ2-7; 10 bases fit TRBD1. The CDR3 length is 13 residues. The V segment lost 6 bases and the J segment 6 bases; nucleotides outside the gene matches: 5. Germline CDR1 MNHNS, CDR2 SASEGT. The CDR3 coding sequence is TGTGCCAGCAGCCAGGGGACAGGGGCCGAGCAGTACTTC. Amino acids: CASSQGTGAEQYF.